The next 32 T cell receptor beta chains were all read from a single sample in a study of OX40 agonist ivuxolimab in advanced cancers. The method was the immunoSEQ multiplex PCR assay. TCRdb obtained this table from immuneACCESS and retained in-frame rearrangements with V and J assigned. These tables miss some clones; where compared with another copy, unresolved V genes account for less than half of the shortfall, and the remainder is unexplained. The sample has approximately 82,000 clones on record, around 83% of them singletons. The biggest ten clones account for less than 2.5% of the sample. The specimen was CD4+ or CD8+ T cells sorted from blood, collected in a trial of the OX40 agonist ivuxolimab. All receptors come from an adult with an advanced solid tumor such as melanoma, head and neck, liver or kidney cancer.

The J gene is TRBJ1-5, the V gene TRBV28; 7 bases match TRBD1. Per the germline V gene, CDR1 is MDHEN and CDR2 is SYDVKM. Trimming at V came to 4 bases and at J to 5 bases, leaving 17 bases not matched to a gene. There are 18 residues in the CDR3. In DNA form, the CDR3 reads TGTGCCAGCAGTTCCCTCATGAGAAGACAGGGCCTAGATCAGCCCCAGCATTTT. It encodes CASSSLMRRQGLDQPQHF.

The rearrangement links TRBV10-3 to TRBJ2-5, with 7 bases that match TRBD1. Losses at the gene ends were 3 bases for V and 2 bases for J; bases not matched to a gene: 0. Germline lookup yields CDR1 ENHRY and CDR2 SYGVKD. This CDR3 region has 13 residues. The CDR3 DNA follows: TGTGCCATCAGTGAACAGGGGCAAGAGACCCAGTACTTC. It is translated as CAISEQGQETQYF.

This clone was detected a few times. This sequence joins TRBV10-3 and TRBJ1-2, with D perhaps matching TRBD1 (5 bases). Trimming removed 4 bases at V and 4 bases at J, with 10 bases between. CDR1 ENHRY and CDR2 SYGVKD come from the germline V gene. The CDR3 consists of 13 residues. Written as DNA, the CDR3 is TGTGCCATCAGTGTAGAAGGGGCCTATGGCTACACCTTC. Translating it yields CAISVEGAYGYTF.

The rearrangement links TRBV5-4 to TRBJ2-1, with D unclear. Deletions cut 2 bases from V and 6 bases from J, with 9 bases between. This CDR3 has 13 residues. Germline V gene data show CDR1 as SGHNT and CDR2 as YYREEE (reference sequence). CDR3 sequence reads: CASSFETPNEQFF. CDR3 sequence (DNA): TGTGCCAGCAGCTTCGAAACACCCAATGAGCAGTTCTTC. Filled out from reference TRBV5-4 and TRBJ2-1, the complete variable domain reads ETGVTQSPTHLIKTRGQQVTLRCSSQSGHNTVSWYQQALGQGPQFIFQYYREEENGRGNFPPRFSGLQFPNYSSELNVNALELDDSALYLCASSFETPNEQFFGPGTRLTVL.

Points on this clone: A junction end diverges from the germline sequence, so it may reflect a read error. This rearrangement joins TRBV2 to TRBJ1-2; a weak D match, TRBD1 (5 bases). CDR3 length: 14 amino acids. Germline CDR1 SNHLY, CDR2 FYNNEI. CDR3 sequence reads: CAGSEAVRVSGYTF. As DNA, the CDR3 is TGTGCCGGCAGTGAAGCGGTCAGGGTATCTGGCTACACCTTC.

The chain has TRBV10-3 and TRBJ2-2; 9 nucleotides align to TRBD2. Germline loops: CDR1 ENHRY, CDR2 SYGVKD. Trimming removed 2 bases from V and 6 bases from J; junction bases left unmatched: 4. This CDR3 contains 15 residues. The DNA for the CDR3 is TGTGCCATCAGTGAGGGAGCGGGGGGTGCCGGGGAGCTGTTTTTT. Protein: CAISEGAGGAGELFF.

J is TRBJ2-3 and V is TRBV9; D is perhaps TRBD2 (5 bases). The CDR3 is 17 amino acids. CDR1 SGDLS and CDR2 YYNGEE come from the germline V gene. The V gene lost 2 bases and the J gene lost 3 bases, with 19 bases spanning the gap. The CDR3: CASSVFPGELGTDTQYF. CDR3 nucleotide sequence: TGTGCCAGCAGCGTTTTCCCCGGGGAGCTAGGAACAGATACGCAGTATTTT. The full variable domain, completed using reference TRBV9 and TRBJ2-3, is DSGVTQTPKHLITATGQRVTLRCSPRSGDLSVYWYQQSLDQGLQFLIQYYNGEERAKGNILERFSAQQFPDLHSELNLSSLELGDSALYFCASSVFPGELGTDTQYFGPGTRLTVL.

This chain joins TRBV9 and TRBJ2-3; unclear D gene. CDR1 SGDLS and CDR2 YYNGEE come from the germline V gene. CDR3 size: 13 residues. V lost 3 bases, J lost 4 bases, and 9 bases lay in between. The CDR3 loop is CASSDRPADTQYF. CDR3 nucleotides: TGTGCCAGCAGCGACCGGCCCGCAGATACGCAGTATTTT.

The V gene is TRBV6-5, the J gene TRBJ1-1; D is unclear. This CDR3 contains 15 residues. Germline V gene lookup returns CDR1 MNHEY and CDR2 SVGAGI. V shed 0 bases and J shed 0 bases, with 8 bases lying between them. The CDR3 bases are TGTGCCAGCAGTTACTCAAGTAATGTGAACACTGAAGCTTTCTTT. This codes for CASSYSSNVNTEAFF.

The chain carries TRBV12-5 and TRBJ2-2; D perhaps matches TRBD1 (6 bases). V was pared by 2 bases and J by 6 bases, with 10 bases between. This CDR3 has 14 residues. The germline V gene has CDR1 LGHNT and CDR2 FRNRAP. This chain's CDR3 is CASGLSPGAGELFF. Here the CDR3 DNA reads TGTGCTAGTGGTTTGTCTCCAGGGGCCGGGGAGCTGTTTTTT.

The chain couples TRBV30 to TRBJ1-3; D not resolved. V dropped 3 bases and J dropped 0 bases, with 15 bases sitting between them. The CDR3 runs 16 residues. Germline assignment: CDR1 GTSNPN and CDR2 SVGIG (reference sequence). The CDR3 DNA is TGTGCCTGGAGGGGCCCCATTGGATCCTCTGGAAACACCATATATTTT. Translation gives CAWRGPIGSSGNTIYF.

The rearrangement joins TRBV11-2 to TRBJ1-1, with a possible D match to TRBD1 (6 bases). This CDR3 is 15 amino acids long. Germline V gene sequence: CDR1 SGHAT, CDR2 FQNNGV. V dropped 0 bases and J dropped 3 bases, with 11 bases sitting between them. The CDR3: CASSLDGGGDTEAFF. The CDR3 DNA follows: TGTGCCAGCAGCTTAGATGGGGGCGGGGACACTGAAGCTTTCTTT.

This chain uses TRBV4-1 with TRBJ1-6; TRBD1 agrees at 7 bases. The germline CDR1 and CDR2 sequences are MGHRA and YSYEKL. Trimming cost V 0 bases and J 2 bases; bases outside gene matches: 4. This CDR3 spans 17 amino acids. CDR3 DNA: TGCGCCAGCAGCCAAGAAGACAGGGAGGCCTATAATTCACCCCTCCACTTT. Translation gives CASSQEDREAYNSPLHF.

The V and J genes are TRBV2 and TRBJ2-1; possible D gene TRBD2, 6 bases. Germline V gene lookup returns CDR1 SNHLY and CDR2 FYNNEI. V lost 2 bases, J lost 7 bases, and 9 bases lay in between. CDR3 length: 13 residues. The CDR3 spells CASSEIGGNEQFF. In DNA, the CDR3 is TGTGCCAGCAGTGAAATAGGAGGGAATGAGCAGTTCTTC.

The chain recombines TRBV11-2 with TRBJ1-6; 10 bases agree with TRBD1. Germline-derived CDR1 and CDR2 are SGHAT and FQNNGV. The CDR3 covers 15 residues. Trimming removed 4 bases from V and 10 bases from J; junction bases left unmatched: 7. CDR3 nucleotides: TGTGCCAGCAGCTGGGGACAGGGGACTGGGTCACCCCTCCACTTT. Protein product: CASSWGQGTGSPLHF.

The V and J genes are TRBV11-2 and TRBJ2-7; a possible D gene is TRBD2 (6 bases). Per germline, CDR1 SGHAT and CDR2 FQNNGV. CDR3 length: 12 amino acids. Trimming stripped 8 bases from V and 6 bases from J, with 14 bases between. The CDR3 DNA is TGTGCCAGCGGGGGTGCGGGATTCGAGCAGTACTTC. It specifies CASGGAGFEQYF.

The V gene is TRBV10-3, the J gene TRBJ1-3, with 8 bases lining up with TRBD1. Germline V CDR1 and CDR2: ENHRY, SYGVKD. The V gene end was trimmed by 7 bases and the J gene end by 0 bases; junction bases not matched to a gene: 2. CDR3 length: 14 amino acids. In DNA, the CDR3 is TGTGCCATCACAGGGGGCGTCTCTGGAAACACCATATATTTT. This codes for CAITGGVSGNTIYF.

V and J are TRBV28 and TRBJ2-7, with 7 bases aligning to TRBD1. CDR3 length equals 17 residues. Trimming removed 3 bases from V and 3 bases from J; junction bases left unmatched: 14. Germline V gene lookup returns CDR1 MDHEN and CDR2 SYDVKM. CDR3 sequence: CASSFNRGPSPGYEQYF. CDR3 in DNA: TGTGCCAGCAGTTTTAACAGGGGACCTTCCCCTGGCTACGAGCAGTACTTC.

Remarks on this clone: One junction end disagrees with the germline gene, perhaps due to a read error. V usage is TRBV20-1 and J usage is TRBJ2-3; D uncertain. This CDR3 is built from 9 residues. Germline V lookup: CDR1 DFQATT, CDR2 SNEGSKA (reference sequence). The CDR3 DNA sequence: TGCAGTGCGAATGACCTAGAGGATTTT. Protein product: CSANDLEDF.

V usage is TRBV15 and J usage is TRBJ1-2, with D unresolved. Germline loops: CDR1 LNHNV, CDR2 YYDKDF (reference sequence). This CDR3 has 12 amino acids. V lost 1 base to trimming and J lost 7 bases, with 7 bases between them. The CDR3 coding sequence is TGTGCCACCAGCAGAGGAGATATTGGCTACACCTTC. Translated, it gives CATSRGDIGYTF.

This chain joins TRBV4-3 and TRBJ1-2, with no clear D. Trimming cost V 1 base and J 5 bases, with 5 bases left between them. Germline V gene data show CDR1 as LGHNA and CDR2 as YSLEER. The CDR3 runs to 12 residues. The DNA of the CDR3 is TGCGCCAGCAGCCAAGGCCTTTATGGCTACACCTTC. Translated, it gives CASSQGLYGYTF.

V usage is TRBV2 and J usage is TRBJ2-7; TRBD2 is a possible D gene (5 bases). Germline-derived CDR1 and CDR2 are SNHLY and FYNNEI. The CDR3 is 11 amino acids. V lost 8 bases to trimming and J lost 3 bases, with 8 bases between them. CDR3 in DNA: TGTGCCAGCGGGAGTGGCTACGAGCAGTACTTC. Translation gives CASGSGYEQYF.

The chain recombines TRBV19 with TRBJ1-1; D unclear. The germline gives CDR1 LNHDA, CDR2 SQIVND (reference sequence). The CDR3 is 14 amino acids. The germline V and J ends were trimmed by 3 bases and 1 base, with 9 bases remaining between them. Here the CDR3 reads CASSIVPTNTEAFF. The CDR3 DNA sequence: TGTGCCAGTAGTATTGTGCCGACGAACACTGAAGCTTTCTTT. The full variable domain, with the rest looked up from reference TRBV19 and TRBJ1-1, is DGGITQSPKYLFRKEGQNVTLSCEQNLNHDAMYWYRQDPGQGLRLIYYSQIVNDFQKGDIAEGYSVSREKKESFPLTVTSAQKNPTAFYLCASSIVPTNTEAFFGQGTRLTVV.

The rearrangement joins TRBV27 to TRBJ1-6, with 7 bases matching TRBD1. Looked up from germline, CDR1 is MNHEY and CDR2 is SMNVEV (reference sequence). V lost 4 bases and J lost 10; bases outside the gene matches: 13. The CDR3 runs to 16 residues. CDR3 amino acids: CASSSALNRGESPLHF. The DNA for the CDR3 is TGTGCCAGCAGTTCTGCTTTGAACAGGGGTGAGTCACCCCTCCACTTT.

The rearrangement uses TRBV18 and TRBJ1-4, with D possibly being TRBD1 (5 bases). V was trimmed by 8 bases and J by 8 bases, leaving 15 bases between them. Germline CDR1 and CDR2: KGHSH and LQKENI. The CDR3 has 13 amino acids. This chain's CDR3 is CASTDERGEKLFF. As DNA, the CDR3 is TGTGCCAGCACTGACGAACGGGGGGAAAAACTGTTTTTT. The full variable domain, with the rest looked up from reference TRBV18 and TRBJ1-4, is NAGVMQNPRHLVRRRGQEARLRCSPMKGHSHVYWYRQLPEEGLKFMVYLQKENIIDESGMPKERFSAEFPKEGPSILRIQQVVRGDSAAYFCASTDERGEKLFFGSGTQLSVL.

This clone was detected only a few times. This chain connects TRBV30 to TRBJ1-5, with D unresolved. V dropped 3 bases and J dropped 0 bases, with 9 bases sitting between them. The CDR3 consists of 14 residues. Germline V CDR1 and CDR2: GTSNPN, SVGIG (reference sequence). The CDR3 here is CAWRGGNSNQPQHF. The CDR3 coding sequence is TGTGCCTGGAGGGGCGGGAATAGCAATCAGCCCCAGCATTTT.

V is TRBV7-6 and J is TRBJ2-5; TRBD2 might be the D (6 bases). The V end was cut by 5 bases, the J end by 7 bases, with 17 bases between. This CDR3 has 14 residues. Germline assignment: CDR1 SGHVS and CDR2 FNYEAQ. CDR3 loop: CASSPSGVEGTQYF. In nucleotides, the CDR3 is TGTGCCAGCAGCCCCTCGGGGGTTGAAGGGACCCAGTACTTC.

The V call is TRBV9, the J call TRBJ1-3; no definite D call. In germline, CDR1 is SGDLS, CDR2 YYNGEE. The V end was cut by 3 bases, the J end by 4 bases, with 17 bases between. CDR3 length equals 16 residues. The CDR3 protein is CASSAPGIQEGNTIYF. DNA for the CDR3: TGTGCCAGCAGCGCGCCTGGGATCCAGGAAGGAAACACCATATATTTT.

This rearrangement joins TRBV7-2 to TRBJ1-5; D ambiguous. Germline V gene data show CDR1 as SGHTA and CDR2 as FQGNSA. The CDR3 extends over 16 amino acids. The germline V and J ends were trimmed by 2 bases and 3 bases, with 14 bases remaining between them. The CDR3 DNA reads TGTGCCAGCAGCTTAAGTATGTCAGACCACAATCAGCCCCAGCATTTT. Protein product: CASSLSMSDHNQPQHF. The full variable domain, in which reference TRBV7-2 and TRBJ1-5 provide the parts outside the CDR3, is GAGVSQSPSNKVTEKGKDVELRCDPISGHTALYWYRQSLGQGLEFLIYFQGNSAPDKSGLPSDRFSAERTGGSVSTLTIQRTQQEDSAVYLCASSLSMSDHNQPQHFGDGTRLSIL.

The rearrangement uses TRBV6-5 and TRBJ1-2; a possible D gene is TRBD1 (5 bases). V dropped 6 bases and J dropped 4 bases, with 12 bases sitting between them. The V gene's germline CDR1 is MNHEY and CDR2 SVGAGI. The CDR3 totals 13 residues. The CDR3 sequence is CASSLGLTYGYTF. CDR3 DNA: TGTGCCAGCAGCCTGGGACTGACCTATGGCTACACCTTC.

A note on this clone: Compared with germline, one end of the junction differs, possibly owing to a read error. The chain has TRBV18 and TRBJ1-3; the D gene is possibly TRBD1 (5 bases). In germline, CDR1 is KGHSH, CDR2 LQKENI. The CDR3 loop spans 15 amino acids. The CDR3 is CASSPRSLGGADPNF. CDR3 bases: TGTGCCAGCTCACCACGAAGCCTTGGTGGGGCCGACCCGAATTTT.

This chain uses TRBV10-3 with TRBJ2-1; D could derive from TRBD1 or TRBD2 (6 bases each). Germline values: CDR1 ENHRY, CDR2 SYGVKD. V dropped 6 bases and J dropped 1 base, with 16 bases sitting between them. CDR3 length: 16 amino acids. The CDR3 loop is CAISEGGPMSYNEQFF. As DNA, the CDR3 is TGTGCCATCAGCGAAGGGGGGCCAATGTCCTACAATGAGCAGTTCTTC.